This T cell receptor beta chain derives from a study of blood T cell repertoires in COVID-19. This table comes from immunoSEQ multiplex PCR, and its TCRdb copy is limited to in-frame clones, with some not included. The sample records hundreds of thousands of clones, 70% to 90% being singletons. This clone showed up just once. Specimen: peripheral blood. This receptor was obtained from a woman aged 55-75 years with COVID-19, enrolled during active disease.

DNA for the CDR3: TGTGCCAGTAGTCGGACTAGCCAGGTTAACACCGGGGAGCTGTTTTTT. This sequence encodes CASSRTSQVNTGELFF. V usage is TRBV19 and J usage is TRBJ2-2; 8 bases are shared with TRBD2. The CDR3 consists of 16 residues. Germline V gene data show CDR1 as LNHDA and CDR2 as SQIVND (reference sequence). V gave up 5 bases and J gave up 2 bases; unmatched junction bases: 7.